This T cell receptor (beta chain) was retrieved from a study of CD8 T cells in Susac syndrome. This clonotype was recorded only once. Roughly 0.45 to 1 ug RNA was reverse transcribed with random hexamers. TCRdb reprocessed the immunoSEQ multiplex PCR reads with MiXCR, giving one entry per CDR3 protein. The sample lists 100,000 to 150,000 distinct CDR3 sequences, over 90% occurring once. This CDR3 is 14 amino acids long. V lost 7 bases to trimming and J lost 2 bases; unmatched junction nucleotides: 5. Sample: CD4+ T cells from PBMCs. The rearrangement joins TRBV12-3 or TRBV12-4 to TRBJ1-5; 7 positions match TRBD1. This TCR was recovered from a human donor in good health. CDR3 DNA sequence: TGTGCCAGCATACCCACAGGGGGCAATCAGCCCCAGCATTTT. Protein product: CASIPTGGNQPQHF.